The T cell receptor beta chain under discussion was sequenced for a study of regulatory T cells in long-lasting Graves disease. Relying on iRepertoire HTBI primers and Arm-PCR of CDR3 regions, the team built TCR beta libraries. One entry per CDR3 protein, called by TCRdb with MiXCR from the multiplex PCR reads. The sample consists of a few hundred thousand distinct CDR3 sequences, less than 25% of them appearing once. Time point meaning: persistent/refractory GD, antithyroid drugs over 5 years with positive TRAb. After RNA was extracted from PBMCs, the TCR library was made from it. This clonotype was detected ten times or more. The CDR3 runs to 13 residues. Looked up from germline, CDR1 is SNHLY and CDR2 is FYNNEI. The ends were cut back, 2 bases at V and 7 bases at J, with 8 bases in the middle.

The TCR originated in a female donor with Graves disease. The sequencing used peripheral blood mononuclear cells (PBMCs), collected when the disease was refractory, from a patient treated with antithyroid drugs. This sequence joins TRBV2 and TRBJ1-4, with no clear D. In DNA, the CDR3 is TGTGCCAGCAGTGAACGGAGAAGTGAAAAACTGTTTTTT. This gives the protein CASSERRSEKLFF.